Following are 27 T cell receptor beta chains from one sample sequenced in a study of shared clonotypes between healthy human individuals (dated by TCRdb to 2018 to 2020). Library preparation used the immunoSEQ multiplex PCR assay. Drawn from immuneACCESS, this table holds only the in-frame rearrangements with V and J called that TCRdb kept. Clones are partly lost; checked studies trace under half to an unresolved V gene and leave the rest unexplained. The table for this sample lists a few million clones; roughly 92% of them were counted only once. The ten most abundant clones make up 0.13% to 0.15% of the sample. The source material was naive CD4+ T cells sorted from blood. In the paper's terms, the cell subset or site label means: CD45RA+ positively selected. All receptors derive from a man aged 18 to 30 in good health.

V gene TRBV2 combines with J gene TRBJ2-1; 7 bases fit TRBD2. CDR1 and CDR2 from the germline V gene are SNHLY and FYNNEI. The ends lost 4 bases at V and 6 bases at J; junction bases unmatched: 9. This CDR3 is 15 amino acids long. This CDR3 is CASSGGGGRGNEQFF. CDR3 bases: TGTGCCAGCAGTGGTGGCGGGGGAAGGGGCAATGAGCAGTTCTTC.

This clone was seen only once. CDR3 loop: CASSASSGFTDTQYF. In DNA form, the CDR3 reads TGTGCCAGCAGTGCCTCTAGCGGCTTCACAGATACGCAGTATTTT. The rearrangement links TRBV2 to TRBJ2-3; 7 positions agree with TRBD2. Trimming removed 4 bases from V and 2 bases from J; junction bases left unmatched: 6. The germline V gene has CDR1 SNHLY and CDR2 FYNNEI. CDR3 size: 15 residues.

J is TRBJ2-5 and V is TRBV5-1; D is unresolved. CDR3 length: 12 amino acids. Trimming cost V 0 bases and J 6 bases, with 6 bases left between them. CDR1 is SGHRS, CDR2 YFSETQ, per germline. CDR3 sequence reads: CASSLVRQTQYF. The CDR3 coding sequence is TGCGCCAGCAGCTTGGTCCGGCAGACCCAGTACTTC.

This clone is a singleton in its sample. This chain uses TRBV6-1 with TRBJ2-1; 9 bases fit TRBD1. Per the germline V gene, CDR1 is MNHNS and CDR2 is SASEGT. Losses at the gene ends were 7 bases for V and 5 bases for J; bases not matched to a gene: 6. This CDR3 has 14 residues. The CDR3 DNA reads TGTGCCAGCAAATGGGACAGGGTTGACAATGAGCAGTTCTTC. Its translation is CASKWDRVDNEQFF.

V gene TRBV7-8 combines with J gene TRBJ1-2; D is possibly TRBD1 (5 bases). The CDR3 has 13 amino acids. The ends were cut back, 1 base at V and 4 bases at J, with 7 bases in the middle. In germline, CDR1 is SGHVS, CDR2 FQNEAQ. The CDR3 loop is CASSLGRVYGYTF. The CDR3 DNA is TGTGCCAGCAGCTTAGGCAGGGTCTATGGCTACACCTTC.

The chain employs TRBV5-6 and TRBJ1-5, with D possibly being TRBD1 (5 bases). V lost 3 bases and J lost 0, with 13 bases in between. CDR1 and CDR2 (germline): SGHDT, YYEEEE. The CDR3 is made up of 16 amino acids. The CDR3 reads CASSSMTDYSNQPQHF. The CDR3 DNA reads TGTGCCAGCAGCTCTATGACAGACTATAGCAATCAGCCCCAGCATTTT. Based on the CDR3 plus reference TRBV5-6 and TRBJ1-5, the full variable domain is DAGVTQSPTHLIKTRGQQVTLRCSPKSGHDTVSWYQQALGQGPQFIFQYYEEEERQRGNFPDRFSGHQFPNYSSELNVNALLLGDSALYLCASSSMTDYSNQPQHFGDGTRLSIL.

The chain employs TRBV9 and TRBJ2-3; TRBD2 matches 11 bases. The CDR3 spans 16 residues. V shed 0 bases, J shed 4 bases, and the junction held 4 bases outside the gene matches. Per the germline V gene, CDR1 is SGDLS and CDR2 is YYNGEE. Here the CDR3 reads CASSVAPSGGSDTQYF. As DNA, the CDR3 is TGTGCCAGCAGCGTAGCTCCTAGCGGGGGGTCAGATACGCAGTATTTT.

This clone was found once. CDR3: CASSLQGRETEAFF. As DNA, the CDR3 is TGCGCCAGCAGCCTACAGGGGAGGGAGACTGAAGCTTTCTTT. This chain connects TRBV10-2 to TRBJ1-1; 7 bases are shared with TRBD1. CDR1 WSHSY and CDR2 SAAADI come from the germline V gene. The junction had 9 bases not matched to a gene; V was cut back by 6 bases and J by 5 bases. The CDR3 spans 14 residues.

The chain joins TRBV21-1 to TRBJ2-7; the D call in the table, TRBD1, was not verified against the DNA. TRBV21-1 is a documented pseudogene. This CDR3 is 15 amino acids long. CDR3 protein: CASSIRDRVPYEQYF. CDR3 in DNA: TGTGCCAGCAGCATTAGGGACAGGGTGCCCTACGAGCAGTACTTC.

V usage is TRBV4-1 and J usage is TRBJ1-4; 9 positions match TRBD1. The CDR3 is 15 amino acids. V lost 2 bases, J lost 7 bases, and 5 bases stayed unmatched. Germline V gives CDR1 MGHRA, CDR2 YSYEKL. CDR3 sequence reads: CASSQRTGGVEKLFF. The CDR3 region has the DNA TGCGCCAGCAGCCAAAGAACAGGGGGCGTTGAAAAACTGTTTTTT.

This clone has just one count. V is TRBV9 and J is TRBJ2-7, with 7 nucleotides matching TRBD1. Trimming took 4 bases from V and 6 from J; bases not matched to a gene: 13. Germline lookup yields CDR1 SGDLS and CDR2 YYNGEE. CDR3 length: 15 residues. The CDR3 reads CASSPLPGTDGEQYF. Written as DNA, the CDR3 is TGTGCCAGCAGCCCCCTCCCCGGGACAGACGGCGAGCAGTACTTC.

This clone appeared once. The J gene is TRBJ2-7, the V gene TRBV6-5, with a tentative D call TRBD2 (5 bases). The length of the CDR3 is 11 residues. Germline CDR1 reads MNHEY; CDR2 reads SVGAGI. V was cut by 7 bases and J by 6 bases, with 10 bases left in between. CDR3 region: CASTRRGEQYF. As DNA, the CDR3 is TGTGCCAGCACCCGTCGGGGCGAGCAGTACTTC.

This sequence joins TRBV7-2 and TRBJ2-5; 10 bases match TRBD1. The V and J ends lost 4 bases and 1 base, in that order; junction bases with no gene match: 9. This CDR3 is 17 amino acids long. Germline assignment: CDR1 SGHTA and CDR2 FQGNSA. The CDR3 reads CASSYTGTGAIQETQYF. The CDR3, as DNA: TGTGCCAGCAGCTATACGGGGACAGGGGCAATCCAAGAGACCCAGTACTTC.

The chain has TRBV5-1 and TRBJ2-1, with D perhaps matching TRBD1 (6 bases). V lost 2 bases, J lost 4 bases, and 10 bases lay in between. Germline loops: CDR1 SGHRS, CDR2 YFSETQ. This CDR3 has 14 amino acids. CDR3 in DNA: TGCGCCAGCAGCTTACAGGGCTTTTACAATGAGCAGTTCTTC. Encoded protein: CASSLQGFYNEQFF. Full variable domain (rest looked up from reference TRBV5-1 and TRBJ2-1): KAGVTQTPRYLIKTRGQQVTLSCSPISGHRSVSWYQQTPGQGLQFLFEYFSETQRNKGNFPGRFSGRQFSNSRSEMNVSTLELGDSALYLCASSLQGFYNEQFFGPGTRLTVL.

The rearrangement uses TRBV5-1 and TRBJ2-7; a possible D gene is TRBD2 (7 bases). Trimming shortened V by 1 base and J by 5 bases, and 13 bases separated the two germline ends. Germline V lookup: CDR1 SGHRS, CDR2 YFSETQ. This CDR3 is built from 14 residues. CDR3 nucleotides: TGCGCCAGCAGCTTGCGGGGGGCGCCGGACGAGCAGTACTTC. Protein: CASSLRGAPDEQYF.

The chain carries TRBV30 and TRBJ2-2; 10 nucleotides line up with TRBD1. CDR1 is GTSNPN and CDR2 is SVGIG in the germline V gene (reference sequence). The CDR3 runs 15 residues. J lost 7 bases, V lost 5 bases, and 10 bases had no gene match. The CDR3 nucleotides read TGTGCCTGGTCCAGCCCGGGACAGGGGATCGGGGAGCTGTTTTTT. Its translation: CAWSSPGQGIGELFF.

This chain links TRBV18 with TRBJ2-7, with D possibly matching TRBD2 (6 bases). The CDR3 spans 15 residues. Germline V gene lookup returns CDR1 KGHSH and CDR2 LQKENI. V lost 2 bases to trimming and J lost 0 bases, with 11 bases between them. This chain's CDR3 is CASSPNAGSSYEQYF. The CDR3 DNA reads as TGTGCCAGCTCACCAAACGCGGGAAGCTCCTACGAGCAGTACTTC.

CDR3 bases: TGTGCCATCAGTGTAGGGACAGGATTCTACGAGCAGTACTTC. It yields the protein CAISVGTGFYEQYF. V and J are TRBV10-3 and TRBJ2-7; TRBD1 agrees at 8 bases. This CDR3 contains 14 residues. Germline CDR1 and CDR2: ENHRY and SYGVKD. The junction had 5 bases not matched to a gene; V was cut back by 4 bases and J by 3 bases.

The chain couples TRBV19 to TRBJ1-2; TRBD1 is a possible D gene (6 bases). The CDR3 length is 13 residues. Germline-derived CDR1 and CDR2 are LNHDA and SQIVND (reference sequence). The V gene lost 7 bases and the J gene lost 2 bases, with 11 bases spanning the gap. CDR3 in DNA: TGTGCCAGTACAAAAGGGGGAAACTATGGCTACACCTTC. Protein sequence: CASTKGGNYGYTF.

J is TRBJ1-1 and V is TRBV18; TRBD1 agrees at 7 bases. This CDR3 contains 16 residues. Trimming removed 5 bases from V and 1 base from J; junction bases left unmatched: 10. Germline assignment: CDR1 KGHSH and CDR2 LQKENI. CDR3 amino acids: CASSNLIGGRNTEAFF. The CDR3 nucleotides read TGTGCCAGCTCAAATTTAATAGGGGGCAGGAACACTGAAGCTTTCTTT.

This chain uses TRBV9 with TRBJ2-7; D unclear. Germline-derived CDR1 and CDR2 are SGDLS and YYNGEE. V shed 4 bases and J shed 5 bases, with 13 bases lying between them. The CDR3 is made up of 13 amino acids. DNA for the CDR3: TGTGCCAGCAGCTCCGCATTTAGTAACGAGCAGTACTTC. Its translation: CASSSAFSNEQYF.

Note on this clone: Distinct nucleotide sequences in the sample also encode this CDR3. The genes are TRBV29-1 and TRBJ2-3, with 13 bases lining up with TRBD2. CDR1 SQVTM and CDR2 ANQGSEA come from the germline V gene. V shed 5 bases, J shed 4 bases, and the junction held 3 bases outside the gene matches. This CDR3 is built from 14 residues. The CDR3 sequence: CSVRLAGGSDTQYF. CDR3 DNA: TGCAGCGTTAGACTAGCGGGGGGCTCAGATACGCAGTATTTT.

The chain employs TRBV7-2 and TRBJ2-2; 7 bases are shared with TRBD2. This CDR3 region has 16 residues. Germline loops: CDR1 SGHTA, CDR2 FQGNSA. After removal of 0 bases from V and 5 bases from J, the junction contained 6 bases not matched to a gene. The CDR3 sequence is CASSLAPSGVTGELFF. As DNA, the CDR3 is TGTGCCAGCAGCTTAGCCCCTAGCGGAGTAACCGGGGAGCTGTTTTTT.

The genes are TRBV30 and TRBJ2-7; D remains unclear. CDR3 length: 15 amino acids. Trimming pared 0 bases from V and 6 bases from J, leaving 18 bases between. Germline lookup yields CDR1 GTSNPN and CDR2 SVGIG (reference sequence). CDR3 residues: CAWSVRGSLVAEQYF. For the CDR3, the DNA is TGTGCCTGGAGTGTACGTGGTAGCCTGGTTGCCGAGCAGTACTTC.

The chain uses TRBV6-5 and TRBJ1-2; D is unresolved. The CDR3 contains 14 residues. With 6 bases removed from V and 5 bases from J, the gap between germline ends came to 16 bases. The germline V gene has CDR1 MNHEY and CDR2 SVGAGI. CDR3 amino acids: CASRGQGSSYGYTF. The DNA for the CDR3 is TGTGCCAGCAGGGGCCAAGGGTCTTCATATGGCTACACCTTC.

V is TRBV4-2 and J is TRBJ2-1, with TRBD1 matching 8 bases. From germline, CDR1 is LGHNA and CDR2 YNFKEQ. The J segment lost 4 bases and the V segment lost 0 bases, leaving 5 bases of the junction unmatched. The CDR3 has 16 residues. This CDR3 is CASSQEPGGQYNEQFF. The CDR3 DNA reads as TGTGCCAGCAGCCAAGAACCAGGGGGCCAATACAATGAGCAGTTCTTC.

J is TRBJ2-3 and V is TRBV29-1, with TRBD1 matching 8 bases. There are 15 residues in the CDR3. The trim removed 0 bases at V and 7 bases at J, leaving 9 bases unmatched. Germline V CDR1 and CDR2: SQVTM, ANQGSEA. The CDR3 sequence is CSVEDEQGAWNTQYF. CDR3 coding DNA: TGCAGCGTTGAAGATGAGCAGGGGGCGTGGAATACGCAGTATTTT.